This T cell receptor beta chain was documented in a study of blood T cells in healthy people across ages. Losses at the gene ends were 4 bases for V and 5 bases for J; bases not matched to a gene: 12. The CDR3 length is 18 residues. Germline V gene lookup returns CDR1 SGHDT and CDR2 YYEEEE. It was with a sample-barcoded 5' primer and a J-beta primer mix that a second PCR of about 6 to 12 cycles was run. Using its own MiXCR run on the 5' RACE reads, TCRdb lists one record per CDR3 protein. The sample consists of some 940,000 distinct CDR3 sequences, about 27% of them appearing once. Only a few counts were recorded for this clonotype. This sample was also put to use in a study of T cells of mothers and their children. As reported in that work: According to the study, all extracted RNA entered cDNA synthesis at 1.5 ug per 15 ul. Thymic selection molds TCR recombination products alike in related and unrelated pairs. Versus unrelated pairs, overlap was slightly higher in related mother-child pairs, without reaching significance.

Material for sequencing was blood. The chain combines TRBV5-6 with TRBJ2-5, with 15 bases lining up with TRBD2. This TCR derives from a woman in her forties in good health. The CDR3 here is CASSLRTSGGASVETQYF. DNA of the CDR3: TGTGCCAGCAGCCTACGGACTAGCGGGGGGGCTTCTGTGGAGACCCAGTACTTC.